The T cell receptor beta chain under discussion was sequenced for a study of beta chain features in type 1 diabetes. Study at large: Across every sample, around 100,000,000 sorted cells were examined in total.

A note on this clone: What it binds is not known.

V gave up 9 bases and J gave up 3 bases, with 18 bases separating them. Looked up from germline, CDR1 is LNHDA and CDR2 is SQIVND (reference sequence). The length of the CDR3 is 15 residues. cDNA synthesis used the whole RNA isolate, giving expressed TCRB sequences. Measured with immunoSEQ multiplex PCR; TCRdb has only the in-frame clones, and not every one. The sample holds about 150,000 clones, approximately 8.7% seen once. General observations from the study: Patients showed naive, central memory and Treg TCRB repertoires that appeared more similar than those of healthy donors. When VDJ junctions were examined, type 1 diabetes patients showed fewer insertions and more deletions. All four CD4+ subsets of Type 1 diabetes patients contained TCRB CDR3s that were moderately but significantly shorter.

Sequenced: central memory CD4+ T cells from blood. The clonotype comes from a woman aged 25-40 years with type 1 diabetes. The V and J genes are TRBV19 and TRBJ2-1, with D perhaps matching TRBD2 (6 bases). The DNA for the CDR3 is TGTGCCAGCCGTGGGGTACTCGGGAGCTACAATGAGCAGTTCTTC. It is translated as CASRGVLGSYNEQFF.